Following are 29 T cell receptor beta chains from one sample sequenced in a study of spatial heterogeneity in lung cancer. Regarding time point: sample taken at primary tumor resection. Unsorted whole RNA from tumor, nontumor lung or frozen PBMC underwent sequencing. TCRdb re-analysed the 5' RACE reads in MiXCR, keeping a single row per CDR3 protein. The profile shows about 80,000 distinct CDR3 sequences, roughly a fifth of them singletons. The specimen comprised PBMCs, sampled at surgery. The receptor set was obtained from a male donor with early-stage non-small cell lung cancer.

This clonotype appeared many times. This chain links TRBV5-1 with TRBJ2-1; D is uncertain. The CDR3 sequence is 12 residues long. The V and J ends lost 0 bases and 7 bases respectively, with 5 bases between them. Germline CDR1 SGHRS, CDR2 YFSETQ. Written as DNA, the CDR3 is TGCGCCAGCAGCTTGGATCGAAATGAGCAGTTCTTC. This gives the protein CASSLDRNEQFF.

This clonotype was recorded a few times. The chain joins TRBV6-5 to TRBJ2-7; TRBD1 matches at 9 bases. The CDR3 loop spans 16 amino acids. The junction had 11 bases not matched to a gene; V was cut back by 2 bases and J by 6 bases. Germline V gives CDR1 MNHEY, CDR2 SVGAGI. CDR3 sequence: CASSYLGQGRAFEQYF. CDR3 nucleotide sequence: TGTGCCAGCAGTTACCTGGGACAGGGTAGGGCCTTCGAGCAGTACTTC.

This clonotype was observed many times. The CDR3 loop reads CASSFEIGTEQFF. The CDR3 coding sequence is TGCGCCAGCAGCTTTGAGATCGGGACTGAGCAGTTCTTC. The rearrangement joins TRBV5-1 to TRBJ2-1, with D possibly called TRBD1 or TRBD2 (5 bases each). Germline V lookup: CDR1 SGHRS, CDR2 YFSETQ. This CDR3 has 13 residues. Trimming cost V 2 bases and J 9 bases, with 12 bases left between them.

The chain uses TRBV7-2 and TRBJ2-7, with 7 positions matching TRBD2. The germline V gene encodes CDR1 SGHTA and CDR2 FQGNSA. The CDR3 totals 12 residues. The junction had 3 bases not matched to a gene; V was cut back by 7 bases and J by 3 bases. This CDR3 is CASTASGYEQYF. Written as DNA, the CDR3 is TGTGCCAGCACCGCTAGCGGCTACGAGCAGTACTTC. Combining the CDR3 with reference TRBV7-2 and TRBJ2-7 gives the whole variable domain GAGVSQSPSNKVTEKGKDVELRCDPISGHTALYWYRQSLGQGLEFLIYFQGNSAPDKSGLPSDRFSAERTGGSVSTLTIQRTQQEDSAVYLCASTASGYEQYFGPGTRLTVT.

This clonotype was recorded many times. CDR3 sequence reads: CASGLAIGLHNEQFF. The CDR3 coding sequence is TGTGCCAGCGGACTAGCTATTGGCCTACACAATGAGCAGTTCTTC. The chain couples TRBV10-3 to TRBJ2-1; 8 bases line up with TRBD2. V shed 10 bases, J shed 5 bases, and the junction held 13 bases outside the gene matches. Germline CDR1 and CDR2: ENHRY and SYGVKD. There are 15 residues in the CDR3.

This clonotype has more than one count but fewer than ten. This chain connects TRBV2 to TRBJ2-2; 7 positions agree with TRBD1. V lost 11 bases and J lost 4; bases outside the gene matches: 7. This CDR3 is 13 amino acids long. Germline lookup yields CDR1 SNHLY and CDR2 FYNNEI. The CDR3 sequence is CACRQGPTGELFF. CDR3 bases: TGTGCCTGTCGACAGGGTCCCACCGGGGAGCTGTTTTTT.

This clonotype was seen only a few times. The rearrangement joins TRBV20-1 to TRBJ2-1; 8 nucleotides agree with TRBD2. V shed 4 bases, J shed 7 bases, and the junction held 3 bases outside the gene matches. The CDR3 sequence is 12 residues long. Germline V lookup: CDR1 DFQATT, CDR2 SNEGSKA (reference sequence). The chain's CDR3 is CSATGLDNEQFF. CDR3 DNA sequence: TGCAGTGCTACGGGACTAGATAATGAGCAGTTCTTC.

V usage is TRBV12-3 or TRBV12-4 and J usage is TRBJ2-1, with 8 bases that match TRBD2. The CDR3 is 13 amino acids. V gave up 7 bases and J gave up 11 bases; unmatched junction bases: 10. Written as DNA, the CDR3 is TGTGCCAGCACTTTCCCCAGCGGGGGCAAGCAGTTCTTC. It codes for CASTFPSGGKQFF.

The rearrangement uses TRBV20-1 and TRBJ2-7, with a tentative D call TRBD2 (5 bases). The CDR3 runs 10 residues. Trimming removed 6 bases from V and 3 bases from J, with 6 bases in between. Germline CDR1 is DFQATT and CDR2 is SNEGSKA (reference sequence). In DNA, the CDR3 is TGCAGTGCCGGGGACTACGAGCAGTACTTC. It encodes CSAGDYEQYF.

This clonotype was counted only a few times. The V call is TRBV7-3, the J call TRBJ2-3, with 7 positions matching TRBD2. With V trimmed by 5 bases and J by 3 bases, 14 bases remained unmatched. Looked up from germline, CDR1 is SGHTA and CDR2 is FQGTGA. The CDR3 sequence is 17 residues long. The CDR3 reads CASSLKGLPQPTDTQYF. The CDR3 coding sequence is TGTGCCAGCAGCCTCAAGGGACTACCCCAGCCTACAGATACGCAGTATTTT.

This clonotype appeared a few times. V and J are TRBV27 and TRBJ1-2; D gene ambiguous. Germline assignment: CDR1 MNHEY and CDR2 SMNVEV (reference sequence). V lost 5 bases and J 7 bases, leaving 14 bases between the germline ends. The CDR3 consists of 13 residues. The CDR3 DNA reads as TGTGCCAGCAGTCTTTATTCCCTTGGTGGCTACACCTTC. As protein: CASSLYSLGGYTF.

This chain links TRBV3-1 with TRBJ1-1; D might be TRBD1 (5 bases). V gave up 1 base and J gave up 4 bases, with 10 bases separating them. There are 14 residues in the CDR3. Germline V gene lookup returns CDR1 LGHDT and CDR2 YNNKEL (reference sequence). The chain's CDR3 is CASSQGRRGTEAFF. CDR3 in DNA: TGTGCCAGCAGCCAAGGGAGGAGGGGCACTGAAGCTTTCTTT.

This clonotype was counted many times. The rearrangement joins TRBV10-3 to TRBJ2-7; D remains unclear. V was shortened by 2 bases and J by 7 bases, with 9 bases between the two germline ends. CDR3 length: 12 amino acids. CDR1 and CDR2 from the germline V gene are ENHRY and SYGVKD. The CDR3 coding sequence is TGTGCCATCAGTGAGAACCTTGAGGAGCAGTACTTC. Amino acids: CAISENLEEQYF.

This sequence joins TRBV10-3 and TRBJ2-7; 9 bases map to TRBD1. CDR3 length: 15 residues. Germline CDR1 ENHRY, CDR2 SYGVKD. Trimming cost V 6 bases and J 11 bases; bases outside gene matches: 17. This chain's CDR3 is CAISGPGQGRGLEYF. The CDR3 DNA is TGTGCCATCAGCGGACCGGGACAGGGAAGGGGGTTGGAGTACTTC.

The table lists this clonotype with many counts. The chain has TRBV5-1 and TRBJ1-1; 8 nucleotides agree with TRBD1. The V gene's germline CDR1 is SGHRS and CDR2 YFSETQ. The CDR3 spans 14 residues. The J segment lost 1 base and the V segment lost 3 bases, leaving 2 bases of the junction unmatched. The CDR3 region has the DNA TGCGCCAGCAGCTCCGGACAGGGGAACACTGAAGCTTTCTTT. Its translation is CASSSGQGNTEAFF. The full variable domain, completed using reference TRBV5-1 and TRBJ1-1, is KAGVTQTPRYLIKTRGQQVTLSCSPISGHRSVSWYQQTPGQGLQFLFEYFSETQRNKGNFPGRFSGRQFSNSRSEMNVSTLELGDSALYLCASSSGQGNTEAFFGQGTRLTVV.

This clonotype was counted many times. This chain connects TRBV27 to TRBJ2-7, with D hard to call. Germline V lookup: CDR1 MNHEY, CDR2 SMNVEV (reference sequence). Trimming took 5 bases from V and 3 from J, leaving 11 bases between them. The CDR3 sequence is 13 residues long. The CDR3 DNA is TGTGCCAGCAGTCGAAATGAGGTCTACGAGCAGTACTTC. It codes for CASSRNEVYEQYF.

The J gene is TRBJ1-1, the V gene TRBV12-3 or TRBV12-4; a weak D match, TRBD1 (6 bases). V was trimmed by 6 bases and J by 1 base, leaving 15 bases between them. The CDR3 is made up of 15 amino acids. This chain's CDR3 is CASRNEGTQNTEAFF. CDR3 nucleotide sequence: TGTGCCAGCAGAAACGAGGGGACACAGAACACTGAAGCTTTCTTT.

This clonotype appeared many times. The chain joins TRBV19 to TRBJ2-7; no definite D call. This CDR3 contains 16 residues. Looked up from germline, CDR1 is LNHDA and CDR2 is SQIVND (reference sequence). Trimming left V 4 bases short and J 0 bases short, with 16 bases between. The CDR3 region has the DNA TGTGCCAGTAGTACCATCCGGACGGTACTCTCCTACGAGCAGTACTTC. As protein: CASSTIRTVLSYEQYF.

The J gene is TRBJ1-4, the V gene TRBV6-1; no definite D call. CDR1 MNHNS and CDR2 SASEGT come from the germline V gene. CDR3 size: 11 residues. Trimming left V 2 bases short and J 8 bases short, with 3 bases between. The CDR3 coding sequence is TGTGCCAGCAGTGAACAGGAAAAACTGTTTTTT. Protein product: CASSEQEKLFF.

This clonotype was detected only a few times. V usage is TRBV30 and J usage is TRBJ2-6; the D gene is possibly TRBD2 (6 bases). Germline CDR1 is GTSNPN and CDR2 is SVGIG (reference sequence). The CDR3 runs 16 residues. Trimming cost V 4 bases and J 4 bases, with 17 bases left between them. Here the CDR3 DNA reads TGTGCCTGGAAGGAGGGGTTGATGGGCGGGGCCAACGTCCTGACTTTC. As protein: CAWKEGLMGGANVLTF. The variable domain in full, completed from reference TRBV30 and TRBJ2-6, reads SQTIHQWPATLVQPVGSPLSLECTVEGTSNPNLYWYRQAAGRGLQLLFYSVGIGQISSEVPQNLSASRPQDRQFILSSKKLLLSDSGFYLCAWKEGLMGGANVLTFGAGSRLTVL.

The chain joins TRBV24-1 to TRBJ2-1, with a possible D match to TRBD2 (6 bases). CDR3 length: 16 residues. Trimming cost V 4 bases and J 7 bases, with 19 bases left between them. Germline values: CDR1 KGHDR, CDR2 SFDVKD. The CDR3 DNA follows: TGTGCCACCAGTGACCTGGAGGTTACTAGCATTAATGAGCAGTTCTTC. Encoded protein: CATSDLEVTSINEQFF.

This clonotype turned up a few times. This chain joins TRBV10-3 and TRBJ1-4; possibly TRBD1 for D (6 bases). The V end was cut by 6 bases, the J end by 7 bases, with 12 bases between. Germline CDR1 ENHRY, CDR2 SYGVKD. This CDR3 has 13 residues. CDR3 nucleotides: TGTGCCATCAGACAGGGTTGGGGTGAAAAACTGTTTTTT. This gives the protein CAIRQGWGEKLFF.

This clonotype has ten or more counts. This CDR3 is CASIPDRAVYEQYF. The CDR3 DNA sequence: TGTGCCAGCATACCCGACAGGGCCGTGTACGAGCAGTACTTC. The rearrangement uses TRBV7-8 and TRBJ2-7; 7 nucleotides match TRBD1. The CDR3 covers 14 residues. J was trimmed by 4 bases and V by 7 bases; bases with no gene match: 10. From germline, CDR1 is SGHVS and CDR2 FQNEAQ.

This clonotype has at least ten counts. The chain recombines TRBV19 with TRBJ2-7; 8 bases align to TRBD1. This CDR3 is 14 amino acids long. Germline V gives CDR1 LNHDA, CDR2 SQIVND (reference sequence). V dropped 10 bases and J dropped 0; count of bases not matched to a gene: 8. The CDR3 spells CATRPTGASYEQYF. In nucleotides, the CDR3 is TGTGCCACAAGACCGACAGGGGCCTCCTACGAGCAGTACTTC.

V gene TRBV11-3 combines with J gene TRBJ1-3; no definite D call. The germline CDR1 and CDR2 sequences are SGHNT and YENEEA. Trimming took 5 bases from V and 0 from J, leaving 5 bases between them. CDR3 length: 13 residues. The CDR3 loop is CASSAASGNTIYF. The CDR3 DNA sequence: TGTGCCAGCAGCGCGGCCTCTGGAAACACCATATATTTT.

This rearrangement joins TRBV2 to TRBJ1-2; D is possibly TRBD1 (5 bases). The CDR3 runs to 15 residues. Trimming shortened V by 7 bases and J by 2 bases, and 17 bases separated the two germline ends. Germline V gene sequence: CDR1 SNHLY, CDR2 FYNNEI. CDR3 amino acids: CASTIQSWGNYGYTF. For the CDR3, the DNA is TGTGCCAGCACTATTCAGTCTTGGGGCAACTATGGCTACACCTTC. The variable domain in full, with the rest retrieved from reference TRBV2 and TRBJ1-2, is EPEVTQTPSHQVTQMGQEVILRCVPISNHLYFYWYRQILGQKVEFLVSFYNNEISEKSEIFDDQFSVERPDGSNFTLKIRSTKLEDSAMYFCASTIQSWGNYGYTFGSGTRLTVV.

CDR3 residues: CAIAWTASGNTIYF. For the CDR3, the DNA is TGTGCCATCGCCTGGACAGCCTCTGGAAACACCATATATTTT. The chain recombines TRBV10-3 with TRBJ1-3; weak D call: TRBD1 (6 bases). Trimming left V 8 bases short and J 0 bases short, with 11 bases between. The germline V gene has CDR1 ENHRY and CDR2 SYGVKD. The CDR3 spans 14 residues.

V gene TRBV12-2 combines with J gene TRBJ1-6; TRBD1, the D gene given by the table, was not confirmed from the DNA. TRBV12-2 is reported as a pseudogene. The CDR3 is made up of 15 amino acids. In nucleotides, the CDR3 is TGTGCAAGTCACCCCTGGACCAAGGGAATTAGAACCCTCCACTTT. Protein sequence: CASHPWTKGIRTLHF.

On this clonotype: One junction end does not reproduce the germline sequence, and a read error may be involved. V and J are TRBV7-3 and TRBJ2-1; 7 nucleotides match TRBD2. The CDR3 contains 14 residues. Germline lookup yields CDR1 SGHTA and CDR2 FQGTGA. CDR3: CASSPSLADNEQSF. Written as DNA, the CDR3 is TGTGCCAGCAGCCCTTCTCTAGCGGACAATGAGCAGTCCTTC.